These T cell receptor beta chains were read from a single sample in a study of cytomegalovirus exposure and HLA in healthy donors. The data were produced by immunoSEQ multiplex PCR, yet TCRdb's version contains in-frame clones alone and is incomplete. The sample shows roughly 180,000 clones, roughly 85% of them seen only once. The sequenced material came from PBMCs. Every receptor here comes from a man younger than 45 in good health and CMV-seronegative. The CDR3 runs from the conserved cysteine through the conserved F or W. Fields, in order: D gene, CDR3 length, clone size, V gene, J gene, CDR3 protein, CDR3 DNA. D genes are given only for firm matches. Only part of the rows carry a size: once, few, many, or a class if the clone is expanded.

TRBD2	16	few	TRBV4-1	TRBJ2-7	CASSQEGEREGDEQYF	TGCGCCAGCAGCCAAGAAGGCGAGCGGGAGGGCGACGAGCAGTACTTC
-	17	-	TRBV7-6	TRBJ2-3	CASSLEGHQKAADTQYF	TGTGCCAGCAGCTTAGAGGGACATCAAAAGGCCGCAGATACGCAGTATTTT
TRBD2	15	-	TRBV28	TRBJ2-3	CASSSSGGAADTQYF	TGTGCCAGCAGCTCCAGCGGGGGGGCAGCAGATACGCAGTATTTT
-	14	-	TRBV5-1	TRBJ2-7	CASSLDQGSYEQYF	TGCGCCAGCAGCTTGGATCAGGGGTCCTACGAGCAGTACTTC
TRBD1	16	-	TRBV28	TRBJ1-4	CASSGRGTGLNEKLFF	TGTGCCAGCAGTGGTCGCGGGACAGGGCTTAATGAAAAACTGTTTTTT
TRBD2	16	-	TRBV4-1	TRBJ2-3	CASSQVTSESTDTQYF	TGCGCCAGCAGCCAAGTAACTAGCGAGAGCACAGATACGCAGTATTTT
-	15	-	TRBV18	TRBJ2-7	CASSPREKSDYEQYF	TGTGCCAGCTCACCCCGGGAAAAAAGTGACTACGAGCAGTACTTC
-	15	-	TRBV7-6	TRBJ1-5	CASSLSGGSNQPQHF	TGTGCCAGCAGCTTAAGCGGAGGGAGCAATCAGCCCCAGCATTTT
-	16	-	TRBV19	TRBJ1-5	CASRPRESDGNQPQHF	TGTGCCAGTAGACCCCGGGAGTCGGACGGCAATCAGCCCCAGCATTTT
TRBD1	17	-	TRBV28	TRBJ2-6	CASSLDPRGHGANVLTF	TGTGCCAGCAGTTTAGATCCCAGGGGGCACGGGGCCAACGTCCTGACTTTC
-	13	-	TRBV7-3	TRBJ2-6	CASSLDRTNVLTF	TGTGCCAGCAGTCTCGACAGGACCAACGTCCTGACTTTC
TRBD1	14	-	TRBV19	TRBJ2-7	CASSTGTGAHEQYF	TGTGCCAGTAGTACCGGGACAGGGGCACACGAGCAGTACTTC
-	11	-	TRBV20-1	TRBJ2-7	CSARQNYEQYF	TGCAGTGCTAGGCAGAACTACGAGCAGTACTTC
-	12	-	TRBV6-6	TRBJ1-2	CASSGQNYGYTF	TGTGCCAGCAGTGGACAGAACTATGGCTACACCTTC
TRBD2	16	-	TRBV11-3	TRBJ2-7	CASSLGLAGGADEQYF	TGTGCCAGCAGCTTGGGCTTAGCGGGAGGGGCGGACGAGCAGTACTTC
-	13	-	TRBV25-1	TRBJ2-7	CASSELELYEQYF	TGTGCCAGCAGTGAATTGGAGCTCTACGAGCAGTACTTC
-	14	-	TRBV29-1	TRBJ2-7	CSVNRSPSSYEQYF	TGCAGCGTAAACAGGTCCCCCTCTTCCTACGAGCAGTACTTC
TRBD1	15	-	TRBV4-1	TRBJ2-5	CASSQEDRGGETQYF	TGCGCCAGCAGCCAAGAAGACAGGGGAGGAGAGACCCAGTACTTC